This T cell receptor (beta chain) was captured by sequencing in a study of T-cell reconstitution after alpha-beta-depleted transplantation in children. As concerns this clonotype: Its antigen is undetermined.

Findings and caveats of the study: When one year had passed after transplant, most T-cell counts and diversity came from newly produced T cells. Some patients showed high day-60 TCRbeta diversity, which derived from surviving recipient T cells and thymic progenitors. There were reportedly several hundred expanded graft clones from which alpha-beta T cells came about two months after transplant.

TCRbeta library construction was performed incorporating unique molecular identifiers. MiXCR, run by TCRdb on the PCR reads, gives a single entry per CDR3 protein. The sample holds roughly 180,000 distinct CDR3 sequences, around 10% seen once. Germline V gives CDR1 SGHRS, CDR2 YFSETQ. Trimming at V came to 4 bases and at J to 4 bases, leaving 0 bases not matched to a gene. The CDR3 sequence is 13 residues long. The sequence was obtained from a boy aged 2 to 9 with acute myeloid leukemia, due to receive a stem cell transplant. The rearrangement uses TRBV5-1 and TRBJ2-3; 10 positions agree with TRBD1. Sequencing used PBMCs, obtained before TCRalphabeta/CD19-depleted stem cell transplant. In DNA, the CDR3 is TGCGCCAGCAGCGGACAGGGGGCAGATACGCAGTATTTT. This sequence encodes CASSGQGADTQYF.